A selection of T cell receptor beta chains follows, all from one sample in a study of cytomegalovirus exposure and HLA in healthy donors. Clones were read by immunoSEQ multiplex PCR, and TCRdb kept only the in-frame ones, dropping some. The sample shows around 180,000 clones, more than 60% of them seen only once. The sample consisted of PBMCs. All receptors derive from a woman aged 25 to 45 in good health and CMV-seropositive. The CDR3 runs from the conserved cysteine through the conserved F or W. D genes are given only for firm matches. Clone size is not always given. Where it is, it says once, few, many or a class for expanded clones.

D gene	V gene	clone size	J gene	CDR3 DNA	CDR3 protein
-	TRBV11-3	once	TRBJ2-3	TGTGCCAGCAGCTTAAACCCCACAGGGACAGATACGCAGTATTTT	CASSLNPTGTDTQYF
-	TRBV2	-	TRBJ2-5	TGTGCCAGCAGTGGCCTACGGGAGACCCAGTACTTC	CASSGLRETQYF
-	TRBV5-1	-	TRBJ1-2	TGCGCCAGCAGCGGCCCGGGTTGGGGCTACACCTTC	CASSGPGWGYTF
TRBD2	TRBV12-5	-	TRBJ2-2	TGTGCTAGTGGTTTGGTGCCAGCGGGAGGGATTGAGGGGACCGGGGAGCTGTTTTTT	CASGLVPAGGIEGTGELFF
-	TRBV28	-	TRBJ1-2	TGTGCCAGCAGGGGTAGAGGAGTGAGGGATGGCTACACCTTC	CASRGRGVRDGYTF
TRBD1	TRBV6-5	few	TRBJ2-7	TGTGCCAGCAGTTACTACGGGACAGGGGACTACGAGCAGTACTTC	CASSYYGTGDYEQYF
TRBD2	TRBV19	-	TRBJ2-5	TGTGCCAGTAGTAATGGCGGGAGCGAAGAGACCCAGTACTTC	CASSNGGSEETQYF
TRBD2	TRBV11-2	once	TRBJ2-7	TGTGCCAGCAGCCCCGATGGACTAGCGGGACGGTACGAGCAGTACTTC	CASSPDGLAGRYEQYF
TRBD2	TRBV7-2	-	TRBJ2-7	TGTGCCACCACCACCGGGACTAACTCCTACGAGCAGTACTTC	CATTTGTNSYEQYF
-	TRBV29-1	-	TRBJ1-4	TGCAGCGTGGCCCGGGACTGGAATGAAAAACTGTTTTTT	CSVARDWNEKLFF
-	TRBV2	-	TRBJ2-5	TGTGCCAGCAGTGAAATAAGGTCCAGGGTTCTTTCACGAGAGACCCAGTACTTC	CASSEIRSRVLSRETQYF
-	TRBV30	-	TRBJ1-4	TGTGCCTGGAGCCCAGGGGCTGATGAAAAACTGTTTTTT	CAWSPGADEKLFF
-	TRBV25-1	few	TRBJ2-2	TGTGCCAGCAGTGAATACGGTGAACCAACGAACACCGGGGAGCTGTTTTTT	CASSEYGEPTNTGELFF
-	TRBV6-6	once	TRBJ2-2	TGTGCCAGCAGTTACTCCCCCTACACCGGGGAGCTGTTTTTT	CASSYSPYTGELFF
-	TRBV30	-	TRBJ1-1	TGTGCCTGGAGATCGGGCACTGAAGCTTTCTTT	CAWRSGTEAFF
TRBD1	TRBV10-1	-	TRBJ1-2	TGCGCCAGCAGCCCCGGGACAGGAGAATATGGCTACACCTTC	CASSPGTGEYGYTF
TRBD2	TRBV7-2	-	TRBJ2-1	TGTGCCAGCAGCTATGAGGGACTACTCTACAATGAGCAGTTCTTC	CASSYEGLLYNEQFF
-	TRBV7-2	-	TRBJ2-3	TGTGCCAGCAGCATGGAGCCTCAACTGTACAGCACAGATACGCAGTATTTT	CASSMEPQLYSTDTQYF
TRBD2	TRBV5-1	few	TRBJ2-2	TGCGCCAGCAGCCTAGGACTAGCGGGCGGGGAGCTGTTTTTT	CASSLGLAGGELFF
-	TRBV6-1	-	TRBJ2-3	TGTGCCAGCAGTTCTAGCACAGATACGCAGTATTTT	CASSSSTDTQYF
TRBD1	TRBV14	-	TRBJ1-4	TGTGCCAGCAGCCAAGGAAGAGGGACAGGAGGAGAAAAACTGTTTTTT	CASSQGRGTGGEKLFF
-	TRBV6-6	-	TRBJ2-1	TGTGCCAGCACCTTAGCCCTTGAGCAGTTCTTC	CASTLALEQFF
TRBD2	TRBV5-4	-	TRBJ2-5	TGTGCCAGCAGCTGGCGGACTAGCGGCCAAGAGACCCAGTACTTC	CASSWRTSGQETQYF
TRBD2	TRBV19	-	TRBJ2-1	TGTGCCAGTAGTAGACCCGGGACTAGCGGGTACAATGAGCAGTTCTTC	CASSRPGTSGYNEQFF